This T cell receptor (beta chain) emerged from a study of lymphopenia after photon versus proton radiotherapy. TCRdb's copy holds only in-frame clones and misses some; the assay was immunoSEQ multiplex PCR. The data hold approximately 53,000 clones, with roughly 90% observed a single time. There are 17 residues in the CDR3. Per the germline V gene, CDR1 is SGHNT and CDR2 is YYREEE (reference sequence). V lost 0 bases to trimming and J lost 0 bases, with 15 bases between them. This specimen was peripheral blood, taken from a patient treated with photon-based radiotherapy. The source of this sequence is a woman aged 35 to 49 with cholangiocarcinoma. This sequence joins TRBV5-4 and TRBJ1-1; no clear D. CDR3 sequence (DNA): TGTGCCAGCAGCTTGGATCTGGGAAAAGCCCTGAACACTGAAGCTTTCTTT. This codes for CASSLDLGKALNTEAFF.